This T cell receptor (beta chain) was captured by sequencing in a study of control samples from healthy donors and cancer patients. The CDR3 is made up of 15 amino acids. V was cut by 1 base and J by 5 bases, with 16 bases left in between. Germline V lookup: CDR1 SGHDT, CDR2 YYEEEE. Repertoires were generated with immunoSEQ multiplex PCR, while TCRdb's copy carries only in-frame clones and drops some. Of fewer than 200,000 clones in the sample, 93% were seen once. This sequence originates from a woman aged 55-75 years in good health. The specimen was blood. The rearrangement uses TRBV5-6 and TRBJ2-7, with D possibly matching TRBD1 (6 bases). The CDR3 loop is CASSLKPRGMDEQYF. DNA for the CDR3: TGTGCCAGCAGCTTGAAACCCAGGGGCATGGACGAGCAGTACTTC.